This record looks at one T cell receptor beta chain sequence and its context. Its antigen has not been determined. No base-level quality is on record; no much larger clone is a single base apart. TCRbeta CDR3 regions were amplified from genomic DNA by means of the immunoSEQ Assay, a bias-controlled multiplex PCR. The source study handled its data this way. The number of nucleated cells in each sample was estimated from the amplification of reference gene primers within the assay. To quantify the absolute abundance of each unique TCRbeta CDR3 rearrangement, sequence reads were collapsed and filtered. For each sample, productive Simpson clonality was calculated by taking the square root of Simpson's diversity index across productive rearrangements. TCRdb took over this immuneACCESS table, retaining in-frame rearrangements with V and J assigned. Such tables are incomplete; in checked studies, under half of the missing clones stem from an unresolved V gene, and the remainder is unexplained. That table is the source of V, J and clone size, and D and trimming were worked out from the DNA. This sample comprises roughly 50,000 clones, approximately 81% of them detected only once. The ten largest clones represent 10% to 15% of the sample.

The entry originates in a study of blood T cell repertoires in COVID-19 (dated by TCRdb to the early 2020s). Regarding the research as a whole: Collaborator samples came from the United States, Italy and Spain and covered acute and convalescent phases of COVID-19. The prospective study material was composed of cDNA or gDNA derived from T cells, B-cell-depleted T cells, or PBMCs. Deeply sampled blood TCRbeta repertoires from subjects exposed to, actively infected with, or recovered from COVID-19 were included in the dataset. The repertoires were made available in a free public database intended to serve as a resource for research on the immune response to SARS-CoV-2. Samples came from the ongoing ImmuneRACE study (first 160 participants) plus 1,254 subjects from 6 global collaborators. Sample metadata almost always included a de-identified subject ID, COVID-19 status, age in years and sex. Where available, HLA class I and class II types were taken from metadata supplied by the sample provider and were not determined by assay-based typing.

The collaborating institutions used their own protocols to collect whole blood in K2EDTA tubes. For TCRbeta analysis, collaborators shipped samples as frozen whole blood, isolated PBMCs, or DNA extracted from either of those sample types. Overall results and qualifications from the work: The quantity of clinical and demographic metadata differed by source and by participant and was supplied without curation.

Relative to germline, V is 9 bases shorter and J is 2 bases shorter, with 8 bases between their ends. According to the germline V gene, CDR1 reads SNHLY and CDR2 reads FYNNEI. There are 13 amino acids in the CDR3, from cysteine to phenylalanine inclusive. The entry retains the CDR3 DNA only, 39 bases that are in frame from base 1. The specimen was peripheral blood. The sequence was collected from a woman of 80 years or more with acute or convalescent COVID-19. Recombination linked TRBV2 to TRBJ1-6; TRBD1 is possibly the D segment (5 matching bases). The CDR3 region reads CASGRAYNSPLHF. In nucleotide form, the sequence is TGTGCCAGTGGCAGGGCCTATAATTCACCCCTCCACTTT.